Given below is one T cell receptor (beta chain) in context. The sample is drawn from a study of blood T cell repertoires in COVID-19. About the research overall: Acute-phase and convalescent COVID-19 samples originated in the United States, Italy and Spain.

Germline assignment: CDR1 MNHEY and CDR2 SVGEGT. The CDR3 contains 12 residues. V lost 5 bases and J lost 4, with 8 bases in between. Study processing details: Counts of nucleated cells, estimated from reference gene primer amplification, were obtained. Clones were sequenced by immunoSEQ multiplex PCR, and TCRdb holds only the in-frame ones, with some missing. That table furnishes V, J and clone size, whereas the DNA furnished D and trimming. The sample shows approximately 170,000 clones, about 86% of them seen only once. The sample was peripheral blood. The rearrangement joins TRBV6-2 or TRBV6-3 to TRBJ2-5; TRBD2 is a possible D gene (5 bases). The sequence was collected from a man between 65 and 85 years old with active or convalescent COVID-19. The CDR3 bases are TGTGCCAGCAGTAGCGGATTAGAGACCCAGTACTTC. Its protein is CASSSGLETQYF.